These T cell receptor beta chains were read from a single sample in a study of a mutant IDH1 vaccine in newly diagnosed glioma. The protocol was immunoSEQ multiplex PCR, while the TCRdb copy is restricted to in-frame clones and leaves out a portion. The sample includes about 130,000 clones, around 80% of them seen just once. Their antigens are not known. The specimen comprised PBMCs, sampled from a glioma patient whose treatment included an IDH1 peptide vaccine. Receptor source: a middle-aged man with glioma. Each CDR3 is given with its conserved first and last residue. The D gene is left open where the match is weak. Size values are once, few and many counts, or a class for expanded clones, and some rows have none.

>-|-|13|TRBV11-1|TRBJ1-6
TGTGCCAGCAGCTTAGCGCAGAATTCACCCCTCCACTTT
CASSLAQNSPLHF
>-|-|14|TRBV6-5|TRBJ2-7
TGTGCCAGCGGCTCATCATCGGCGTCCTACGAGCAGTACTTC
CASGSSSASYEQYF
>-|-|15|TRBV7-9|TRBJ2-2
TGTGCCAGCAGCTTAGCAGGACCCGACACCGGGGAGCTGTTTTTT
CASSLAGPDTGELFF
>-|few|10|TRBV11-3|TRBJ1-2
TGTGCCAGCGAAGGCAGAGGCTACACCTTC
CASEGRGYTF
>-|-|15|TRBV7-9|TRBJ2-5
TGTGCCAGCAGCACTACCATGGCTAGACAAGAGACCCAGTACTTC
CASSTTMARQETQYF
>-|once|16|TRBV10-3|TRBJ1-3
TGTGCCATCAGTGAGTCTGCGGGGCTCTCTGGAAACACCATATATTTT
CAISESAGLSGNTIYF
>-|-|13|TRBV7-9|TRBJ1-2
TGTGCCAGCAGCTTATATCAGAGCTATGGCTACACCTTC
CASSLYQSYGYTF
>-|-|12|TRBV28|TRBJ2-1
TGTGCCAGCAGTCGGACCATCAATGAGCAGTTCTTC
CASSRTINEQFF
>-|-|16|TRBV30|TRBJ1-2
TGTGCCTGGAGTCCCATCGGCACCTTGGGCTCCTATGGCTACACCTTC
CAWSPIGTLGSYGYTF
>TRBD1|-|15|TRBV5-1|TRBJ1-6
TGCGCCAGCAGCGAATCGGGACAGGGCGGTTCACCCCTCCACTTT
CASSESGQGGSPLHF
>TRBD1|-|14|TRBV5-1|TRBJ1-1
TGCGCCAGCAGCTTGGACCTGACAGGGGGCGAAGCTTTCTTT
CASSLDLTGGEAFF
>-|-|15|TRBV7-8|TRBJ1-1
TGTGCCAGCAGCTCCCGAACAGGGAGGGTCGCTGAAGCTTTCTTT
CASSSRTGRVAEAFF
>TRBD1|-|15|TRBV2|TRBJ2-7
TGTGCCAGCAGTTCGGGACAGGGTGTGGCCTACGAGCAGTACTTC
CASSSGQGVAYEQYF
>-|-|17|TRBV9|TRBJ2-1
TGTGCCAGCAGCGTAGCCGGCTCAGCCAGCTCCTACAATGAGCAGTTCTTC
CASSVAGSASSYNEQFF
>-|-|13|TRBV6-5|TRBJ1-5
TGTGCCAGCAGTTACGGTGCATCATGGGCCCAGCATTTT
CASSYGASWAQHF
>TRBD1|few|16|TRBV4-2|TRBJ2-5
TGTGCCAGCAGCCAAGATGGGGGACAGGGGCTAGAGACCCAGTACTTC
CASSQDGGQGLETQYF
>-|-|15|TRBV2|TRBJ2-7
TGTGCCAGCAGTGAGCTGAGGGTTGTAGGTCGCGAGCAGTACTTC
CASSELRVVGREQYF
>-|-|14|TRBV25-1|TRBJ1-1
TGTGCCAGCAGTGAAACCCCCCTGAACACTGAAGCTTTCTTT
CASSETPLNTEAFF
>-|-|17|TRBV21-1|TRBJ2-3
TGTGCCAGCAGCCGACCGCAGACAGGGGTTACCACAGATACGCAGTATTTT
CASSRPQTGVTTDTQYF
>TRBD1|-|16|TRBV13|TRBJ1-6
TGTGCCAGCAGGAACACCGGGACAGGGGAGAGTTCACCCCTCCACTTT
CASRNTGTGESSPLHF
>TRBD1|few|15|TRBV6-5|TRBJ1-1
TGTGCCAGCAGTTACTCGGACAGGTGGGGCACTGAAGCTTTCTTT
CASSYSDRWGTEAFF
>TRBD2|-|16|TRBV30|TRBJ2-3
TGTGCCTGGAGTGGCGGGAGGGCGTCGGGCACAGATACGCAGTATTTT
CAWSGGRASGTDTQYF
>TRBD1|-|16|TRBV19|TRBJ2-2
TGTGCCAGTACCCAAAGGGGGACAGGGAACACCGGGGAGCTGTTTTTT
CASTQRGTGNTGELFF
>-|-|12|TRBV2|TRBJ1-2
TGTGCCAGCAACCGGGACGACTATGGCTACACCTTC
CASNRDDYGYTF
>-|-|15|TRBV6-1|TRBJ1-1
TGTGCCAGCAGAAGGGTGGTTAACCCGAACACTGAAGCTTTCTTT
CASRRVVNPNTEAFF
>-|-|14|TRBV7-3|TRBJ2-2
TGTGCCAGCAGCCCGGCGCGGCACACCGGGGAGCTGTTTTTT
CASSPARHTGELFF
>-|-|15|TRBV28|TRBJ1-3
TGTGCCAGCAGTTTACTCAGGGGTAACGGAAACACCATATATTTT
CASSLLRGNGNTIYF
>-|-|14|TRBV7-2|TRBJ1-5
TGTGCCAGTGGAGGGGATCCTAGCAATCAGCCCCAGCATTTT
CASGGDPSNQPQHF
>TRBD1|once|14|TRBV28|TRBJ1-1
TGTGCCACCAAGCGGACAGGGGGCTACACTGAAGCTTTCTTT
CATKRTGGYTEAFF
>TRBD1|-|15|TRBV5-1|TRBJ2-7
TGCGCCAGCAGCTCCAGACAGGGCACATCCTACGAGCAGTACTTC
CASSSRQGTSYEQYF
>-|-|15|TRBV5-4|TRBJ2-3
TGTGCCAGCAGACAGGAGGTGGGTGTGGGAGATACGCAGTATTTT
CASRQEVGVGDTQYF
>TRBD1|few|15|TRBV30|TRBJ1-5
TGTGCCTGGAGTGGACGGACAGGGGGAGTCCAGCCCCAGCATTTT
CAWSGRTGGVQPQHF
>-|medium-sized|16|TRBV19|TRBJ1-1
TGTGCCAGTAGGGAGGGGAGGGGCGCTCTGGTCACTGAAGCTTTCTTT
CASREGRGALVTEAFF
>-|few|14|TRBV30|TRBJ1-1
TGTGCCTGGAGTCTCGGGACGGTGAACACTGAAGCTTTCTTT
CAWSLGTVNTEAFF
>-|-|17|TRBV7-2|TRBJ2-2
TGTGCCAGCAGCCCCGGGGGCGGGGCGAAGAGCACCGGGGAGCTGTTTTTT
CASSPGGGAKSTGELFF
>TRBD1|-|15|TRBV2|TRBJ2-5
TGTGCCAGCAGTGAACGACAGGGGGCGGGAGAGACCCAGTACTTC
CASSERQGAGETQYF
>-|-|14|TRBV30|TRBJ2-6
TGTGCCTGGAAGGGCCCCTCTGGGGCCAACGTCCTGACTTTC
CAWKGPSGANVLTF
>-|-|13|TRBV2|TRBJ2-5
TGTGCCAGCGGGGGACATAGCCGGGAGACCCAGTACTTC
CASGGHSRETQYF
>TRBD1|-|16|TRBV9|TRBJ2-2
TGTGCCAGCAGCATTAGGACAGGGGCGCTCCCCGGGGAGCTGTTTTTT
CASSIRTGALPGELFF
>TRBD2|-|16|TRBV7-3|TRBJ2-1
TGTGCCAGCAGCCTACAACTCCGGGGCGGGAGGCATGAGCAGTTCTTC
CASSLQLRGGRHEQFF
>-|-|12|TRBV30|TRBJ2-7
TGTGCCTGGAGTTTGGACATTTACGAGCAGTACTTC
CAWSLDIYEQYF